A single sample is the source of the 11 T cell receptor beta chains below, sequenced in a study of vaccination effects on CD4 cells after COVID-19. Sequencing was performed with immunoSEQ multiplex PCR; in TCRdb, only in-frame clones are kept and a portion is missing. Among tens of thousands of clones listed, around 74% were seen once. No antigen is known for these receptors. Antigen-specific CD4+ T cells expanded by the ViraFEST assay with viral peptide pools were then sequenced. Once cultured for nine to ten days, the cells underwent separation to obtain CD4+ T cells. The participants, recipients of two vaccine doses, got either BNT162b2 or mRNA-1273. This material consisted of CD4+ T cells from PBMCs cultured with HCoV-OC43 spike peptides, taken after COVID-19 vaccination. Subset here: HCoV-OC43 spike overlapping peptide pool stimulation. The receptors were sampled from a human donor who received a COVID-19 vaccine.

The chain employs TRBV27 and TRBJ2-1; TRBD1 aligns across 8 bases. Germline V gene lookup returns CDR1 MNHEY and CDR2 SMNVEV (reference sequence). V gave up 6 bases and J gave up 1 base; unmatched junction bases: 2. The CDR3 loop spans 14 amino acids. CDR3 residues: CASSWDRSYNEQFF. The CDR3 DNA is TGTGCCAGCAGCTGGGACAGGTCCTACAATGAGCAGTTCTTC.

The chain combines TRBV7-9 with TRBJ2-3; D assignment may be TRBD1 or TRBD2 (5 bases each). V lost 1 base and J lost 2, with 13 bases in between. CDR1 is SEHNR and CDR2 is FQNEAQ in the germline V gene (reference sequence). CDR3 length equals 16 residues. Written as DNA, the CDR3 is TGTGCCAGCAGCTTAGACCGGGACGGAGCCACAGATACGCAGTATTTT. Its protein product is CASSLDRDGATDTQYF.

In nucleotides, the CDR3 is TGTGCCAGCAGCTTGTTGTTAGGGCAGGGCGAGACTGAAGCTTTCTTT. It codes for CASSLLLGQGETEAFF. V and J are TRBV5-8 and TRBJ1-1; a weak D match, TRBD1 (5 bases). The length of the CDR3 is 16 residues. The V and J ends lost 1 base and 5 bases respectively, with 18 bases between them. Germline-derived CDR1 and CDR2 are SGHTS and YDEGEE.

The J gene is TRBJ2-3, the V gene TRBV3-1 (or the pseudogene TRBV3-2); 13 bases are shared with TRBD2. V trimming: 4 bases; J trimming: 2 bases; junction bases outside the gene matches: 3. Germline assignment: CDR1 LGHDT and CDR2 YNNKEL (reference sequence). The CDR3 spans 16 residues. The CDR3 reads CASSRLAGGLTDTQYF. As DNA, the CDR3 is TGTGCCAGCAGCCGACTAGCGGGAGGCCTCACAGATACGCAGTATTTT.

The rearrangement uses TRBV5-1 and TRBJ1-1; tentatively, D is TRBD1 (6 bases). Germline CDR1 is SGHRS and CDR2 is YFSETQ. The ends were cut back, 4 bases at V and 4 bases at J, with 14 bases in the middle. The length of the CDR3 is 14 residues. The CDR3 loop reads CASSPGGPGTEAFF. The CDR3 region has the DNA TGCGCCAGCAGCCCTGGGGGGCCTGGCACTGAAGCTTTCTTT.

The genes are TRBV5-1 and TRBJ1-2; D is ambiguous. Germline lookup yields CDR1 SGHRS and CDR2 YFSETQ. The V end was cut by 3 bases, the J end by 8 bases, with 20 bases between. The CDR3 totals 15 residues. The CDR3 DNA reads TGCGCCAGCAGCTATCAAGATGGACCGGCGAACGGCTACACCTTC. Translating it yields CASSYQDGPANGYTF.

V gene TRBV20-1 combines with J gene TRBJ2-3; TRBD1 might be the D (5 bases). This CDR3 has 14 amino acids. From germline, CDR1 is DFQATT and CDR2 SNEGSKA (reference sequence). Trimming took 3 bases from V and 5 from J, leaving 15 bases between them. CDR3 nucleotide sequence: TGCAGTGCTAGTGCAGGGAATGGGGTAGATACGCAGTATTTT. Translation gives CSASAGNGVDTQYF.

V usage is TRBV5-1 and J usage is TRBJ1-6; TRBD1 aligns across 7 bases. The CDR3 totals 16 residues. Germline V CDR1 and CDR2: SGHRS, YFSETQ. V dropped 2 bases and J dropped 7; count of bases not matched to a gene: 9. The CDR3 loop reads CASSFNGNRGNSPLHF. In DNA, the CDR3 is TGCGCCAGCAGCTTTAATGGGAACAGGGGCAATTCACCCCTCCACTTT. Full variable domain (outside the CDR3, taken from reference TRBV5-1 and TRBJ1-6): KAGVTQTPRYLIKTRGQQVTLSCSPISGHRSVSWYQQTPGQGLQFLFEYFSETQRNKGNFPGRFSGRQFSNSRSEMNVSTLELGDSALYLCASSFNGNRGNSPLHFGNGTRLTVT.

This clone was seen a single time. This chain links TRBV5-1 with TRBJ1-2, with D perhaps TRBD1 (5 bases). The CDR3 is 12 amino acids. The V and J ends lost 5 bases and 6 bases respectively, with 11 bases between them. CDR1 SGHRS and CDR2 YFSETQ come from the germline V gene. CDR3 residues: CASRRGGDGYTF. As DNA, the CDR3 is TGCGCCAGCAGAAGGGGAGGAGATGGCTACACCTTC.

The chain has TRBV6-5 and TRBJ1-1; the D gene is possibly TRBD1 (6 bases). Per germline, CDR1 MNHEY and CDR2 SVGAGI. Trimming removed 4 bases at V and 1 base at J, with 16 bases between. The CDR3 has 16 residues. CDR3 sequence (DNA): TGTGCCAGCAGTTTAAATGGACAGCGCTCGAACACTGAAGCTTTCTTT. It encodes CASSLNGQRSNTEAFF.

The chain recombines TRBV6-5 with TRBJ1-1; the D gene is possibly TRBD1 (5 bases). Trimming took 6 bases from V and 1 from J, leaving 12 bases between them. CDR3 length: 14 amino acids. Per germline, CDR1 MNHEY and CDR2 SVGAGI. CDR3 sequence reads: CASSPQGWNTEAFF. The CDR3, as DNA: TGTGCCAGCAGCCCCCAGGGCTGGAACACTGAAGCTTTCTTT.